Each of the 24 T cell receptor beta chains below was sequenced from the same sample in a study of T cells in women clearing cervical HPV infection (dated by TCRdb to the late 2010s). Library preparation was by the immunoSEQ multiplex PCR assay. TCRdb holds this immuneACCESS table with in-frame rearrangements only. Some clones are missing; in checked studies, unresolved V genes explain under half, and the rest has no known cause. This specimen's table enumerates 40,000 to 55,000 clones. About 0.94% of the sample is taken by the ten largest. Sample: blood buffy coat. Source of these receptors: a woman aged 18 to 75 with a cervical HPV16 infection that either progressed to CIN3+ or cleared (not recorded which).

As concerns this clone: The CDR3 end lies 3 residues beyond the end of the read and is filled in from the germline J gene. Other DNA sequences in this specimen translate into the identical CDR3. J is TRBJ1-1 and V is TRBV18; 9 nucleotides agree with TRBD1. Germline V CDR1 and CDR2: KGHSH, LQKENI. V shed 3 bases, J shed 6 bases, and the junction held 8 bases outside the gene matches. This CDR3 is built from 15 residues. The CDR3 loop is CASSPADRGLAEAFF. The sequenced CDR3 bases are TGTGCCAGCTCACCGGCGGACAGGGGCTTGGCTGAA.

Comment on this clone: The sequenced fragment ends 3 residues before the CDR3 boundary, so the rest is inferred from the germline J gene. The V gene is TRBV7-9, the J gene TRBJ1-2; D perhaps matches TRBD1 (5 bases). The CDR3 is 15 amino acids. Germline CDR1 reads SEHNR; CDR2 reads FQNEAQ (reference sequence). The CDR3 spells CASSFRSGGNNDYTF. CDR3 DNA (partial): TGTGCCAGCAGCTTTCGTAGCGGGGGAAACAATGAC.

Regarding this clone: Read data end 3 residues before the CDR3 end; the end is taken from the germline J gene. V and J are TRBV28 and TRBJ2-7; 9 nucleotides agree with TRBD1. Germline trimming cut 7 bases from V and 3 bases from J; bases unmatched to any gene: 13. The CDR3 covers 16 residues. The germline CDR1 and CDR2 sequences are MDHEN and SYDVKM. The CDR3 DNA, read in part, is TGTGCCAGCACCGTCCCGGGACAGGGTGCCCTCTACGAG. This encodes CASTVPGQGALYE. Given in full, the CDR3 is CASTVPGQGALYEQYF.

On this clone itself: Read coverage stops 3 residues before the CDR3 terminus; the germline J gene supplies the remainder. V usage is TRBV7-6 and J usage is TRBJ2-7; possibly TRBD1 for D (5 bases). Germline V gene sequence: CDR1 SGHVS, CDR2 FNYEAQ. The CDR3 sequence is 12 residues long. Between the trimmed V and J ends, which lost 4 bases and 5 bases, there was a span of 9 bases. Incomplete CDR3 DNA: TGTGCCAGCAGCTCCGGACACAACGAG. Amino acids: CASSSGHNE. The CDR3 in its entirety is CASSSGHNEQYF. Combining the CDR3 with reference TRBV7-6 and TRBJ2-7 gives the whole variable domain GAGVSQSPRYKVTKRGQDVALRCDPISGHVSLYWYRQALGQGPEFLTYFNYEAQQDKSGLPNDRFSAERPEGSISTLTIQRTEQRDSAMYRCASSSGHNEQYFGPGTRLTVT.

Note on this clone: The read halts 3 residues ahead of the CDR3 end, with the missing end drawn from the germline J gene. The chain has TRBV27 and TRBJ1-2; D may be TRBD1 (6 bases). V lost 5 bases, J lost 6 bases, and 13 bases lay in between. Germline V gene data show CDR1 as MNHEY and CDR2 as SMNVEV (reference sequence). The CDR3 contains 13 residues. CDR3 loop: CASSPQGEHGYTF. The CDR3 DNA, read in part, is TGTGCCAGCAGTCCACAGGGAGAGCATGGC.

As for this clone: The observed sequence ends 3 residues before the CDR3 terminus, with the missing tail filled in from the germline J gene. This chain uses TRBV7-6 with TRBJ1-2; D not certain. CDR1 and CDR2 (germline): SGHVS, FNYEAQ. CDR3 length: 15 residues. The CDR3 reads CASSLGGLAGFDYTF. CDR3 bases read: TGTGCCAGCAGCTTAGGAGGGTTAGCGGGGTTTGAC.

Regarding this clone: The read stops 3 residues short of the end of the CDR3; the missing end is completed from the germline J gene. The chain joins TRBV28 to TRBJ2-2; D is unresolved. Germline-derived CDR1 and CDR2 are MDHEN and SYDVKM. The CDR3 runs 14 residues. V was cut by 3 bases and J by 0 bases, with 5 bases left in between. CDR3 amino acids: CASSFPANTGELFF. The sequenced CDR3 bases are TGTGCCAGCAGTTTTCCGGCGAACACCGGGGAG.

As concerns this clone: Read sequence stops 3 residues before the CDR3 end, and the germline J gene provides the missing end. J is TRBJ2-3 and V is TRBV12-3 or TRBV12-4, with 8 bases aligning to TRBD2. V lost 3 bases, J lost 2 bases, and 7 bases stayed unmatched. The CDR3 extends over 16 amino acids. CDR3 sequence reads: CASSLVSGGATDTQYF. CDR3 DNA, as far as it was read: TGTGCCAGCAGTTTGGTAAGCGGGGGAGCCACAGATACG.

Remarks on this clone: The read terminates 3 residues before the CDR3 end, so the remaining end is supplied by the germline J gene. The J gene is TRBJ2-7, the V gene TRBV20-1; 10 bases are shared with TRBD2. CDR1 and CDR2 (germline): DFQATT, SNEGSKA (reference sequence). V was clipped by 1 base and J by 3 bases; unmatched bases: 0. The CDR3 sequence is 13 residues long. The chain's CDR3 is CSARGLAGYEQYF. The sequenced part of the CDR3 DNA is TGCAGTGCTAGAGGACTAGCGGGCTACGAG.

Notes on this clone: The CDR3 end lies 3 residues beyond the end of the read and is filled in from the germline J gene. The rearrangement uses TRBV5-1 and TRBJ2-5, with a tentative D call TRBD1 (8 bases). The CDR3 consists of 16 residues. Trimming removed 1 base at V and 6 bases at J, with 19 bases between. CDR1 is SGHRS and CDR2 is YFSETQ in the germline V gene. The DNA read from the CDR3 is TGCGCCAGCAGCTTGAACAGGGGGAGGGGAATGCAGACC. This encodes CASSLNRGRGMQT. The CDR3 in full is CASSLNRGRGMQTQYF.

A remark on this clone: One junction end does not reproduce the germline sequence, and a read error may be involved. The read finishes 3 residues shy of the CDR3 end, and the germline J gene is used to complete it. The chain couples TRBV2 to TRBJ1-2, with no clear D. Germline V gives CDR1 SNHLY, CDR2 FYNNEI. This CDR3 has 14 amino acids. CDR3 DNA, as far as it was read: TGTGCCAGCAACGGGGAACAGATAGGCTATGAC. Translating it yields CASNGEQIGYD. The CDR3 in full is CASNGEQIGYDYTF.

About this clone itself: Sequencing ends 3 residues short of the CDR3 end; the germline J gene provides the rest. This chain links TRBV5-1 with TRBJ2-7; D tentatively fits TRBD1 or TRBD2 (6 bases each). Germline V gene data show CDR1 as SGHRS and CDR2 as YFSETQ. The germline V and J ends were trimmed by 7 bases and 0 bases, with 17 bases remaining between them. The CDR3 runs to 15 residues. The CDR3 loop is CASSGGGTGSYEQYF. The DNA read from the CDR3 is TGCGCCAGCTCTGGGGGCGGGACGGGCTCCTACGAG.

Notes on this clone: The read ends 3 residues early relative to the CDR3; the germline J gene fills the gap. The genes are TRBV18 and TRBJ1-1, with D possibly TRBD1 on 5 matching bases. The V gene's germline CDR1 is KGHSH and CDR2 LQKENI. The CDR3 length is 15 residues. This CDR3 is CASSPARGNSYEAFF. The sequenced CDR3 bases are TGTGCCAGCTCACCCGCGCGGGGGAACTCCTACGAG.

CDR3 sequence reads: CASNDRRPSGTEAFF. CDR3 bases read: TGTGCCAGCAATGATCGGAGGCCCTCGGGCACTGAA. This rearrangement joins TRBV2 to TRBJ1-1; D ambiguous. The read ends 3 residues early relative to the CDR3; the germline J gene fills the gap. V lost 7 bases, J lost 4 bases, and 19 bases lay in between. Per the germline V gene, CDR1 is SNHLY and CDR2 is FYNNEI. CDR3 length equals 15 residues.

In the case of this clone: Read sequence stops 3 residues before the CDR3 end, and the germline J gene provides the missing end. The V and J genes are TRBV20-1 and TRBJ1-2, with D hard to call. Germline lookup yields CDR1 DFQATT and CDR2 SNEGSKA (reference sequence). V dropped 5 bases and J dropped 0 bases, with 10 bases sitting between them. The CDR3 loop spans 13 amino acids. The CDR3 is CSAADSANYGYTF. The sequenced part of the CDR3 DNA is TGCAGTGCTGCGGATTCAGCTAACTATGGC.

Remarks on this clone: The read ends 3 residues early relative to the CDR3; the germline J gene fills the gap. The gene calls are TRBV2 and TRBJ1-1; D gene uncertain. Trimming cost V 4 bases and J 4 bases, with 7 bases left between them. Germline V lookup: CDR1 SNHLY, CDR2 FYNNEI. This CDR3 is built from 12 residues. The CDR3 bases that were read are TGTGCCAGCAGTGCCAGATTCACTGAA. Translated, it gives CASSARFTE. The full CDR3 reads CASSARFTEAFF. The full variable domain, completed using reference TRBV2 and TRBJ1-1, is EPEVTQTPSHQVTQMGQEVILRCVPISNHLYFYWYRQILGQKVEFLVSFYNNEISEKSEIFDDQFSVERPDGSNFTLKIRSTKLEDSAMYFCASSARFTEAFFGQGTRLTVV.

As regards this clone: The CDR3 end falls 3 residues outside the read, so it is completed with the germline J gene. V is TRBV18 and J is TRBJ1-2; the match to TRBD1 covers 8 bases. CDR1 is KGHSH and CDR2 is LQKENI in the germline V gene. This CDR3 has 14 residues. This CDR3 reads CASSAGQVAYDYTF. The DNA read from the CDR3 is TGTGCCAGCTCAGCGGGACAGGTTGCCTACGAC. Filled out from reference TRBV18 and TRBJ1-2, the complete variable domain reads NAGVMQNPRHLVRRRGQEARLRCSPMKGHSHVYWYRQLPEEGLKFMVYLQKENIIDESGMPKERFSAEFPKEGPSILRIQQVVRGDSAAYFCASSAGQVAYDYTFGSGTRLTVV.

Of note for this clone: Read data end 3 residues before the CDR3 end; the end is taken from the germline J gene. The J gene is TRBJ2-7, the V gene TRBV7-9; D possibly corresponds to TRBD2 (6 bases). Trimming removed 4 bases from V and 1 base from J, with 8 bases in between. The CDR3 spans 13 residues. Germline V gene sequence: CDR1 SEHNR, CDR2 FQNEAQ (reference sequence). The CDR3 loop reads CASSSGGSYEQYF. The CDR3 bases that were read are TGTGCCAGCAGCTCCGGGGGATCCTACGAG.

Of note for this clone: The read halts 3 residues ahead of the CDR3 end, with the missing end drawn from the germline J gene. The chain recombines TRBV20-1 with TRBJ2-5; D ambiguous. The CDR3 has 13 amino acids. In germline, CDR1 is DFQATT, CDR2 SNEGSKA (reference sequence). V dropped 5 bases and J dropped 1 base, with 11 bases sitting between them. The sequenced part of the CDR3 DNA is TGCAGTGCTGAGCAACCCCCCCAAGAGACC. Translated: CSAEQPPQET. The whole CDR3 reads CSAEQPPQETQYF.

As regards this clone: The read gets to within 3 residues of the CDR3 end, and the germline J gene fills in the rest. The V call is TRBV7-9, the J call TRBJ2-5, with a possible D match to TRBD2 (7 bases). The germline V gene has CDR1 SEHNR and CDR2 FQNEAQ (reference sequence). Deletions cut 1 base from V and 2 bases from J, with 8 bases between. The CDR3 is 14 amino acids. CDR3 loop: CASSLEGGQETQYF. The part of the CDR3 DNA that was read is TGTGCCAGCAGCTTAGAGGGGGGGCAAGAGACC.

Incomplete CDR3 DNA: TGCGCCAGCAGACCCGGACAGGGGAACATT. It yields the protein CASRPGQGNI. The complete CDR3 reads CASRPGQGNIQYF. The rearrangement joins TRBV10-2 to TRBJ2-4; 9 bases map to TRBD1. The CDR3 end lies 3 residues beyond the end of the read and is filled in from the germline J gene. CDR3 size: 13 residues. The germline gives CDR1 WSHSY, CDR2 SAAADI. The trim removed 6 bases at V and 7 bases at J, leaving 4 bases unmatched.

The covered CDR3 bases are TGTGCCAGCAGGAGGGGACAGGGGATGGGTCAGCCG. Residues: CASRRGQGMGQP. The whole CDR3 protein is CASRRGQGMGQPQYF. This chain uses TRBV6-2 or TRBV6-3 with TRBJ2-3; 10 nucleotides agree with TRBD1. Read data end 3 residues before the CDR3 end; the end is taken from the germline J gene. CDR1 and CDR2 from the germline V gene are MNHEY and SVGEGT. CDR3 length: 15 amino acids.

Regarding this clone: The read comes to an end 3 residues before the CDR3 does, leaving the germline J gene to fill in the end. This rearrangement joins TRBV7-2 to TRBJ2-1; D call uncertain. The CDR3 has 14 residues. CDR1 SGHTA and CDR2 FQGNSA come from the germline V gene. The germline V and J ends were trimmed by 7 bases and 2 bases, with 12 bases remaining between them. The CDR3: CASTESPAYNEQFF. Partial CDR3 DNA: TGTGCCAGCACCGAATCCCCGGCCTACAATGAG.

Comment on this clone: The read comes to an end 3 residues before the CDR3 does, leaving the germline J gene to fill in the end. V is TRBV27 and J is TRBJ2-1, with 11 bases aligning to TRBD1. In germline, CDR1 is MNHEY, CDR2 SMNVEV (reference sequence). The CDR3 consists of 15 residues. J was trimmed by 6 bases and V by 2 bases; bases with no gene match: 3. The CDR3 sequence is CASSLIGQGANEQFF. The sequenced CDR3 bases are TGTGCCAGCAGTTTAATTGGACAGGGGGCCAATGAG.